Each of the 21 T cell receptor beta chains below was sequenced from the same sample in a study of blood T cell repertoires in COVID-19. Data came from immunoSEQ multiplex PCR; TCRdb stores just in-frame clones and leaves some out. The sample holds 350,000 to 550,000 clones, about 89% seen once. Sequenced sample: peripheral blood. The origin of the receptors is a woman aged 25 to 39 with acute or convalescent COVID-19.

The table lists this clone with a count of one. The V and J genes are TRBV2 and TRBJ2-7, with D perhaps TRBD2 (5 bases). With 4 bases removed from V and 0 bases from J, the gap between germline ends came to 10 bases. Germline CDR1 reads SNHLY; CDR2 reads FYNNEI. This CDR3 is 14 amino acids long. The CDR3 nucleotides read TGTGCCAGCAGTGGGGGAGTCTACTCCTACGAGCAGTACTTC. Translating it yields CASSGGVYSYEQYF.

The chain carries TRBV2 and TRBJ2-3; 7 bases map to TRBD1. Germline assignment: CDR1 SNHLY and CDR2 FYNNEI. Germline trimming cut 6 bases from V and 1 base from J; bases unmatched to any gene: 7. The CDR3 extends over 15 amino acids. The CDR3 DNA sequence: TGTGCCAGCAGATACAGGGGTGGGGGCACAGATACGCAGTATTTT. Its protein is CASRYRGGGTDTQYF. The variable domain in full, with the rest retrieved from reference TRBV2 and TRBJ2-3, is EPEVTQTPSHQVTQMGQEVILRCVPISNHLYFYWYRQILGQKVEFLVSFYNNEISEKSEIFDDQFSVERPDGSNFTLKIRSTKLEDSAMYFCASRYRGGGTDTQYFGPGTRLTVL.

This clone turned up a few times. This chain links TRBV27 with TRBJ2-2, with D uncertain. The CDR3 covers 15 residues. V dropped 3 bases and J dropped 2 bases, with 10 bases sitting between them. CDR1 is MNHEY, CDR2 SMNVEV, per germline (reference sequence). CDR3 in amino acids: CASSFSRYNTGELFF. The CDR3 DNA reads TGTGCCAGCAGTTTTAGTCGCTATAACACCGGGGAGCTGTTTTTT.

The gene calls are TRBV5-1 and TRBJ2-3, with D tentatively TRBD2 (5 bases). Germline-derived CDR1 and CDR2 are SGHRS and YFSETQ. The CDR3 is 16 residues long. V was trimmed by 0 bases and J by 3 bases, leaving 14 bases between them. As DNA, the CDR3 is TGCGCCAGCAGCTTGGGAGGGAAGTGGGATACAGATACGCAGTATTTT. Amino acid sequence: CASSLGGKWDTDTQYF.

This chain connects TRBV6-4 to TRBJ1-6; 7 positions agree with TRBD1. V trimming: 0 bases; J trimming: 5 bases; junction bases outside the gene matches: 4. Germline CDR1 is MRHNA and CDR2 is SNTAGT. The CDR3 covers 16 residues. The CDR3, as DNA: TGTGCCAGCAGTGACTCTGCAGGGGGAGATAATTCACCCCTCCACTTT. Its translation: CASSDSAGGDNSPLHF.

The chain uses TRBV7-2 and TRBJ2-3; D not certain. V lost 1 base, J lost 5 bases, and 10 bases lay in between. The germline gives CDR1 SGHTA, CDR2 FQGNSA. The CDR3 length is 14 residues. CDR3 sequence (DNA): TGTGCCAGCAGCTTAGGCGGTTCCCTAGATACGCAGTATTTT. It specifies CASSLGGSLDTQYF. The full variable domain, in which reference TRBV7-2 and TRBJ2-3 provide the parts outside the CDR3, is GAGVSQSPSNKVTEKGKDVELRCDPISGHTALYWYRQSLGQGLEFLIYFQGNSAPDKSGLPSDRFSAERTGGSVSTLTIQRTQQEDSAVYLCASSLGGSLDTQYFGPGTRLTVL.

As concerns this clone: At one end, the junction sequence differs from germline, possibly due to a read error. The V and J genes are TRBV12-3 or TRBV12-4 and TRBJ1-2, with D maybe TRBD1 (5 bases). The CDR3 is made up of 12 amino acids. This CDR3 reads CASRGRTFGDTF. The CDR3 bases are TGTGCCAGCAGGGGCCGGACATTTGGCGACACCTTC.

The chain has TRBV4-2 and TRBJ2-3; 8 nucleotides align to TRBD2. Losses at the gene ends were 7 bases for V and 4 bases for J; bases not matched to a gene: 7. Germline CDR1 reads LGHNA; CDR2 reads YNFKEQ. The CDR3 runs to 14 residues. The CDR3 protein is CASTMGLGADTQYF. Here the CDR3 DNA reads TGTGCCAGCACCATGGGACTAGGGGCAGATACGCAGTATTTT.

The count of this clone is one. The chain joins TRBV25-1 to TRBJ1-2; TRBD1 is a possible D gene (5 bases). The CDR3 covers 14 residues. Germline loops: CDR1 MGHDK, CDR2 SYGVNS. With 2 bases removed from V and 5 bases from J, the gap between germline ends came to 12 bases. CDR3 region: CASSERGPAYGYTF. DNA of the CDR3: TGTGCCAGCAGTGAAAGGGGCCCAGCTTATGGCTACACCTTC.

The chain links TRBV30 to TRBJ2-2, with D possibly TRBD2 on 6 matching bases. The germline CDR1 and CDR2 sequences are GTSNPN and SVGIG (reference sequence). V was trimmed by 4 bases and J by 7 bases, leaving 13 bases between them. The CDR3 loop spans 13 amino acids. The CDR3, as DNA: TGTGCCTGGAACCGGGGGTTAGGCGGGGAGCTGTTTTTT. It is translated as CAWNRGLGGELFF.

CDR3 bases: TGTGCCAGCAGCACGGGACAGGGGGCTACCGGGGAGCTGTTTTTT. This translates into CASSTGQGATGELFF. J is TRBJ2-2 and V is TRBV7-7; 12 bases agree with TRBD1. The V and J ends lost 5 bases and 5 bases, in that order; junction bases with no gene match: 3. The CDR3 has 15 residues. Germline lookup yields CDR1 SSHAT and CDR2 FNYEAQ (reference sequence). Full variable domain (remainder filled in from reference TRBV7-7 and TRBJ2-2): GAGVSQSPRYKVTKRGQDVTLRCDPISSHATLYWYQQALGQGPEFLTYFNYEAQPDKSGLPSDRFSAERPEGSISTLTIQRTEQRDSAMYRCASSTGQGATGELFFGEGSRLTVL.

This chain joins TRBV19 and TRBJ1-3, with 8 nucleotides matching TRBD1. The germline V gene has CDR1 LNHDA and CDR2 SQIVND (reference sequence). Trimming cost V 4 bases and J 0 bases; bases outside gene matches: 5. The CDR3 is 16 amino acids. The CDR3: CASSTSDRVSGNTIYF. CDR3 sequence (DNA): TGTGCCAGTAGTACTTCGGACAGGGTCTCTGGAAACACCATATATTTT.

This clone showed up just a few times. The V and J genes are TRBV10-3 and TRBJ2-5; 8 nucleotides line up with TRBD2. Per the germline V gene, CDR1 is ENHRY and CDR2 is SYGVKD. V lost 7 bases to trimming and J lost 2 bases; unmatched junction nucleotides: 3. The CDR3 totals 13 residues. DNA for the CDR3: TGTGCCATCACCGGGGGGGAGCAAGAGACCCAGTACTTC. This translates into CAITGGEQETQYF.

The table lists this clone with a count of one. V and J are TRBV29-1 and TRBJ1-1, with D unclear. V gave up 3 bases and J gave up 5 bases, with 10 bases separating them. Germline CDR1 SQVTM, CDR2 ANQGSEA. The CDR3 is 12 residues long. The CDR3 DNA sequence: TGCAGCGTTGAGGATCCGGGTACTGAAGCTTTCTTT. As protein: CSVEDPGTEAFF.

The V call is TRBV29-1, the J call TRBJ1-1; 9 positions agree with TRBD1. Germline-derived CDR1 and CDR2 are SQVTM and ANQGSEA. With V trimmed by 6 bases and J by 4 bases, 6 bases remained unmatched. CDR3 length: 13 amino acids. CDR3 protein: CSVRDREGTEAFF. The CDR3, as DNA: TGCAGCGTGCGGGACAGGGAGGGCACTGAAGCTTTCTTT.

The J gene is TRBJ2-5, the V gene TRBV5-6, with 8 bases fitting TRBD1. The CDR3 is 15 amino acids. Germline trimming cut 2 bases from V and 4 bases from J; bases unmatched to any gene: 7. Looked up from germline, CDR1 is SGHDT and CDR2 is YYEEEE. Written as DNA, the CDR3 is TGTGCCAGCAGCTTCATCTCGACAGGGGCAGAGACCCAGTACTTC. Translating gives CASSFISTGAETQYF.

This rearrangement joins TRBV6-5 to TRBJ1-1; 7 positions agree with TRBD1. CDR3 length: 11 residues. Germline V gene data show CDR1 as MNHEY and CDR2 as SVGAGI. The V and J ends lost 6 bases and 11 bases, in that order; junction bases with no gene match: 6. CDR3 coding DNA: TGTGCCAGCAGAGCGACAGGGATGGCTTTCTTT. Translating it yields CASRATGMAFF.

The V and J genes are TRBV6-1 and TRBJ2-7; weak D call: TRBD1 (5 bases). This CDR3 is 12 amino acids long. Trimming stripped 2 bases from V and 3 bases from J, with 5 bases between. The V gene's germline CDR1 is MNHNS and CDR2 SASEGT. CDR3 sequence (DNA): TGTGCCAGCAGTGAACAGGGCTACGAGCAGTACTTC. It codes for CASSEQGYEQYF.

CDR3 amino acids: CASNKRIGGDDIQYF. The CDR3 DNA sequence: TGCGCCAGCAACAAAAGGATAGGGGGGGACGACATTCAGTACTTC. The chain employs TRBV4-1 and TRBJ2-4; a possible D gene is TRBD2 (7 bases). The CDR3 spans 15 residues. Germline V gene lookup returns CDR1 MGHRA and CDR2 YSYEKL. With 7 bases removed from V and 8 bases from J, the gap between germline ends came to 21 bases.

This sequence joins TRBV19 and TRBJ1-1; the D is unclear. This CDR3 region has 13 residues. The germline V gene has CDR1 LNHDA and CDR2 SQIVND (reference sequence). Trimming took off 2 bases at V and 3 bases at J, with 7 bases between the two ends. This CDR3 reads CASSISGYTEAFF. CDR3 bases: TGTGCCAGTAGTATAAGCGGATACACTGAAGCTTTCTTT.

V is TRBV2 and J is TRBJ2-4; perhaps TRBD2 as D (5 bases). This CDR3 contains 13 residues. With 5 bases removed from V and 4 bases from J, the gap between germline ends came to 9 bases. Per germline, CDR1 SNHLY and CDR2 FYNNEI. CDR3 in amino acids: CASSFGLKNIQYF. The CDR3 nucleotides are TGTGCCAGCAGTTTTGGACTTAAAAACATTCAGTACTTC.